This TCR beta chain was obtained from a study of technical replicates of blood from a few donors. The repertoire was sequenced with immunoSEQ multiplex PCR; TCRdb's copy has only in-frame clones and lacks some. Of 78,000 or so clones in the sample, roughly 89% are singletons; the top ten hold 0.37%. Germline V lookup: CDR1 SGHRS, CDR2 YFSETQ. V shed 7 bases and J 7 bases; nucleotides not matched to a gene: 14. This CDR3 has 15 residues. The TCR sequence derives from a human donor in good health. Some clones in this sample may be carry-over from other donors' samples. Material: T cells isolated from PBMCs. The chain couples TRBV5-1 to TRBJ2-3; 8 bases are shared with TRBD1. CDR3 coding DNA: TGCGCCAGCGGCCCTTTGGGGACAGGAGTTAATACGCAGTATTTT. Amino acid sequence: CASGPLGTGVNTQYF.